These T cell receptor beta chains were read from a single sample in a study of blood T cells in healthy people across ages. TCRdb itself ran the 5' RACE reads through MiXCR, one entry per CDR3 protein. The table has over a million distinct CDR3 sequences, roughly a quarter seen once. This same sample was also part of a study on T cells of mothers and their children.

The sequencing input was blood. The receptors were sampled from a girl aged 2 to 10 in good health. The CDR3 runs from the conserved cysteine through the conserved F or W. A D gene is named only where the DNA matches it firmly. Size values are once, few and many counts, or a class for expanded clones, and some rows have none.

D gene: -; CDR3 length: 14; J gene: TRBJ1-2; V gene: TRBV5-1; clone size: -; CDR3 DNA: TGCGCCAGCAGCCCAGGGGCAGCCGGGCGTGGCTACACCTTC; CDR3 protein: CASSPGAAGRGYTF
D gene: -; CDR3 length: 15; J gene: TRBJ1-4; V gene: TRBV20-1; clone size: -; CDR3 DNA: TGCAGTGCTAGAGATTCACGGGCAACTAATGAAAAACTGTTTTTT; CDR3 protein: CSARDSRATNEKLFF
D gene: -; CDR3 length: 16; J gene: TRBJ2-1; V gene: TRBV15; clone size: few; CDR3 DNA: TGTGCCACCAGCACAGAAAGCGGAGACTCCTACAATGAGCAGTTCTTC; CDR3 protein: CATSTESGDSYNEQFF
D gene: -; CDR3 length: 14; J gene: TRBJ2-1; V gene: TRBV20-1; clone size: -; CDR3 DNA: TGCAGTGCTAGTTTGGGGGTCCCTTACAATGAGCAGTTCTTC; CDR3 protein: CSASLGVPYNEQFF
D gene: TRBD2; CDR3 length: 16; J gene: TRBJ2-7; V gene: TRBV7-2; clone size: -; CDR3 DNA: TGTGCCAGCAGCTTAGATACTAGCGGAATCTACTACGAGCAGTACTTC; CDR3 protein: CASSLDTSGIYYEQYF
D gene: TRBD2; CDR3 length: 18; J gene: TRBJ2-5; V gene: TRBV28; clone size: few; CDR3 DNA: TGTGCCAGCAGTTTCCGCCTTAGACTAGCGGGAGACGAGGAGACCCAGTACTTC; CDR3 protein: CASSFRLRLAGDEETQYF
D gene: TRBD1; CDR3 length: 15; J gene: TRBJ2-2; V gene: TRBV12-3/TRBV12-4; clone size: -; CDR3 DNA: TGTGCCATCCCCCCAGGGACAGGGCTTTTCGGGGAGCTGTTTTTT; CDR3 protein: CAIPPGTGLFGELFF
D gene: -; CDR3 length: 15; J gene: TRBJ2-1; V gene: TRBV4-1; clone size: -; CDR3 DNA: TGCGCCAGCAGCCCTGAGGCCTCGAGTTACAATGAGCAGTTCTTC; CDR3 protein: CASSPEASSYNEQFF
D gene: -; CDR3 length: 14; J gene: TRBJ2-3; V gene: TRBV12-3/TRBV12-4; clone size: -; CDR3 DNA: TGTGCCAGCAGCCCCCCCACTCTCAGGGATACGCAGTATTTT; CDR3 protein: CASSPPTLRDTQYF
D gene: -; CDR3 length: 16; J gene: TRBJ2-5; V gene: TRBV23-1; clone size: -; CDR3 DNA: TGCGCCAGCAGTCAATCGCTCACGAGATCCCAAGAGACCCAGTACTTC; CDR3 protein: CASSQSLTRSQETQYF
D gene: TRBD2; CDR3 length: 16; J gene: TRBJ2-4; V gene: TRBV28; clone size: -; CDR3 DNA: TGTGCCAGCAAGACTAGCGGGGAAATCGCCAAAAACATTCAGTACTTC; CDR3 protein: CASKTSGEIAKNIQYF
D gene: -; CDR3 length: 15; J gene: TRBJ2-7; V gene: TRBV11-2; clone size: -; CDR3 DNA: TGTGCCAGCAGCTTAGAATGGGGGCGCCCATACGAGCAGTACTTC; CDR3 protein: CASSLEWGRPYEQYF
D gene: TRBD1; CDR3 length: 14; J gene: TRBJ2-1; V gene: TRBV5-1; clone size: -; CDR3 DNA: TGCGCCAGCAGCTTGAGGGCCAGGGGGAATGAGCAGTTCTTC; CDR3 protein: CASSLRARGNEQFF
D gene: -; CDR3 length: 15; J gene: TRBJ2-7; V gene: TRBV7-8; clone size: -; CDR3 DNA: TGTGCCAGCAGCTCCCCGGGACTCCAGTCGGACGAGCAGTACTTC; CDR3 protein: CASSSPGLQSDEQYF
D gene: -; CDR3 length: 10; J gene: TRBJ1-2; V gene: TRBV12-3/TRBV12-4; clone size: -; CDR3 DNA: TGTGCCAGTTTGGGGAACCGCTACACCTTC; CDR3 protein: CASLGNRYTF
D gene: -; CDR3 length: 14; J gene: TRBJ2-2; V gene: TRBV4-1; clone size: few; CDR3 DNA: TGCGCCAGCAGCCAAGTTGGGGGTGCCGGGGAGCTGTTTTTT; CDR3 protein: CASSQVGGAGELFF
D gene: -; CDR3 length: 14; J gene: TRBJ1-1; V gene: TRBV12-3/TRBV12-4; clone size: many; CDR3 DNA: TGTGCCAGCAGTTTAGAATCAACCGACACTGAAGCTTTCTTT; CDR3 protein: CASSLESTDTEAFF
D gene: TRBD2; CDR3 length: 18; J gene: TRBJ2-1; V gene: TRBV5-5; clone size: -; CDR3 DNA: TGTGCCAGCAGCCCTACGGCCGGGAGGGTGGTTCGGTTCAATGAGCAGTTCTTC; CDR3 protein: CASSPTAGRVVRFNEQFF
D gene: -; CDR3 length: 15; J gene: TRBJ2-4; V gene: TRBV9; clone size: many; CDR3 DNA: TGTGCCAGCAGTGTGGGGGGACTAGCCAAAAACATTCAGTACTTC; CDR3 protein: CASSVGGLAKNIQYF
D gene: -; CDR3 length: 13; J gene: TRBJ1-6; V gene: TRBV20-1; clone size: few; CDR3 DNA: TGCAGTGCTAGTCGAACCTATAATTCACCCCTCCACTTT; CDR3 protein: CSASRTYNSPLHF
D gene: -; CDR3 length: 13; J gene: TRBJ1-4; V gene: TRBV7-9; clone size: -; CDR3 DNA: TGTGCCAGCAGCTTACACGGACGTGAAAAACTGTTTTTT; CDR3 protein: CASSLHGREKLFF
D gene: TRBD1; CDR3 length: 15; J gene: TRBJ2-2; V gene: TRBV7-2; clone size: -; CDR3 DNA: TGTGCCAGCAGCTCGTCAGGGGGCGCGGCCGGGGAGCTGTTTTTT; CDR3 protein: CASSSSGGAAGELFF
D gene: TRBD2; CDR3 length: 15; J gene: TRBJ2-5; V gene: TRBV9; clone size: -; CDR3 DNA: TGTGCCAGCAGCGGTGGACTAGCGGCCCAAGAGACCCAGTACTTC; CDR3 protein: CASSGGLAAQETQYF
D gene: -; CDR3 length: 15; J gene: TRBJ2-2; V gene: TRBV6-2/TRBV6-3; clone size: once; CDR3 DNA: TGTGCCAGCAGTTACGCCGACAGGTACACCGGGGAGCTGTTTTTT; CDR3 protein: CASSYADRYTGELFF
D gene: -; CDR3 length: 16; J gene: TRBJ1-3; V gene: TRBV20-1; clone size: -; CDR3 DNA: TGCAGTGCTAGAGATGTCTTCGAACCCTCTGGAAACACCATATATTTT; CDR3 protein: CSARDVFEPSGNTIYF
D gene: -; CDR3 length: 14; J gene: TRBJ1-2; V gene: TRBV11-2; clone size: -; CDR3 DNA: TGTGCCAGCAGCTCTGACCGTGTCGCGTATGGCTACACCTTC; CDR3 protein: CASSSDRVAYGYTF
D gene: -; CDR3 length: 16; J gene: TRBJ1-1; V gene: TRBV6-1; clone size: few; CDR3 DNA: TGTGCCAGTACCCACCTCCTAACCGGGGGGAACACTGAAGCTTTCTTT; CDR3 protein: CASTHLLTGGNTEAFF
D gene: TRBD2; CDR3 length: 16; J gene: TRBJ2-5; V gene: TRBV7-2; clone size: -; CDR3 DNA: TGTGCCAGCAGCTTAGGTGGTTGGACTAGCTACGAGACCCAGTACTTC; CDR3 protein: CASSLGGWTSYETQYF
D gene: -; CDR3 length: 18; J gene: TRBJ2-5; V gene: TRBV4-3; clone size: -; CDR3 DNA: TGCGCCAGCAGCCAAGATCTTGTAGCGTCTGGGGTACAAGAGACCCAGTACTTC; CDR3 protein: CASSQDLVASGVQETQYF
D gene: TRBD2; CDR3 length: 15; J gene: TRBJ2-5; V gene: TRBV7-2; clone size: few; CDR3 DNA: TGTGCCAGCAGCTTACTCGGGAGGCGGGAAGAGACCCAGTACTTC; CDR3 protein: CASSLLGRREETQYF
D gene: -; CDR3 length: 17; J gene: TRBJ2-3; V gene: TRBV5-4; clone size: -; CDR3 DNA: TGTGCCAGCAGCGCCGATGCGGGACAGTGGAGAGCAGATACGCAGTATTTT; CDR3 protein: CASSADAGQWRADTQYF
D gene: -; CDR3 length: 16; J gene: TRBJ1-6; V gene: TRBV4-3; clone size: few; CDR3 DNA: TGCGCCAGCAGCCTAAGAAAGGATAACTATAATTCACCCCTCCACTTT; CDR3 protein: CASSLRKDNYNSPLHF
D gene: -; CDR3 length: 14; J gene: TRBJ2-7; V gene: TRBV7-2; clone size: few; CDR3 DNA: TGTGCCAGCAGCTCTCACGGGGCGGGCTACGAGCAGTACTTC; CDR3 protein: CASSSHGAGYEQYF
D gene: TRBD2; CDR3 length: 17; J gene: TRBJ2-1; V gene: TRBV4-1; clone size: few; CDR3 DNA: TGCGCCAGCAGCCAACCAGCTAGCGGGAGAAACTACAATGAGCAGTTCTTC; CDR3 protein: CASSQPASGRNYNEQFF
D gene: -; CDR3 length: 12; J gene: TRBJ1-2; V gene: TRBV7-9; clone size: -; CDR3 DNA: TGTGCCAGCAGCGCACAGACCTATGGCTACACCTTC; CDR3 protein: CASSAQTYGYTF
D gene: -; CDR3 length: 16; J gene: TRBJ2-5; V gene: TRBV15; clone size: few; CDR3 DNA: TGTGCCGCCAGCATCGGGGGCCACGAGTGGGTAGAGACCCAGTACTTC; CDR3 protein: CAASIGGHEWVETQYF
D gene: TRBD2; CDR3 length: 18; J gene: TRBJ2-5; V gene: TRBV12-3/TRBV12-4; clone size: -; CDR3 DNA: TGTGCCAGCAGTTTATTTTGGACTAGCGGGGGATCCCAAGAGACCCAGTACTTC; CDR3 protein: CASSLFWTSGGSQETQYF
D gene: -; CDR3 length: 15; J gene: TRBJ2-6; V gene: TRBV27; clone size: -; CDR3 DNA: TGTGCCAGCAGTTTTCAGGGGTGGGGGGCCAACGTCCTGACTTTC; CDR3 protein: CASSFQGWGANVLTF
D gene: -; CDR3 length: 12; J gene: TRBJ2-2; V gene: TRBV12-3/TRBV12-4; clone size: -; CDR3 DNA: TGTGCCAGCCCCAGGGACACCGGGGAGCTGTTCTTT; CDR3 protein: CASPRDTGELFF
D gene: -; CDR3 length: 18; J gene: TRBJ1-2; V gene: TRBV12-3/TRBV12-4; clone size: -; CDR3 DNA: TGTGCCAGCAGTGGGGCAGAGCCCCTCGATGAGCCCTACTATGGCTACACCTTC; CDR3 protein: CASSGAEPLDEPYYGYTF
D gene: -; CDR3 length: 16; J gene: TRBJ2-7; V gene: TRBV6-6; clone size: -; CDR3 DNA: TGTGCCAGCAGCTACCCCCTGGCGGAGGGACTCCACGAGCAGTACTTC; CDR3 protein: CASSYPLAEGLHEQYF
D gene: -; CDR3 length: 11; J gene: TRBJ2-1; V gene: TRBV10-2; clone size: few; CDR3 DNA: TGCGCCAGTATTCAGGGAGCTGAGCAGTTCTTC; CDR3 protein: CASIQGAEQFF
D gene: -; CDR3 length: 16; J gene: TRBJ1-2; V gene: TRBV4-1; clone size: -; CDR3 DNA: TGCGCCAGCAGCCAAGCGGGCGCGGACTGGAACTATGGCTACACCTTC; CDR3 protein: CASSQAGADWNYGYTF
D gene: TRBD2; CDR3 length: 16; J gene: TRBJ2-1; V gene: TRBV4-1; clone size: -; CDR3 DNA: TGCGCCAGCAGCCGGAACCAACTAGCGGTCTACAATGAGCAGTTCTTC; CDR3 protein: CASSRNQLAVYNEQFF
D gene: -; CDR3 length: 13; J gene: TRBJ2-2; V gene: TRBV2; clone size: -; CDR3 DNA: TGCGCCCCGCGGGCCACGAACACCGGGGAGCTGTTTTTT; CDR3 protein: CAPRATNTGELFF
D gene: TRBD2; CDR3 length: 15; J gene: TRBJ2-5; V gene: TRBV27; clone size: -; CDR3 DNA: TGTGCCAGCAGTCCATACGGACTAGCTGTGGAGACCCAGTACTTC; CDR3 protein: CASSPYGLAVETQYF
D gene: -; CDR3 length: 11; J gene: TRBJ1-1; V gene: TRBV28; clone size: few; CDR3 DNA: TGTGCCAGCAAGTGGAGCAGGAAAGCTTTCTTT; CDR3 protein: CASKWSRKAFF
D gene: TRBD1; CDR3 length: 13; J gene: TRBJ1-1; V gene: TRBV29-1; clone size: few; CDR3 DNA: TGCAGCGTGGGACAGGGGCCCCACACTGAAGCTTTCTTT; CDR3 protein: CSVGQGPHTEAFF
D gene: -; CDR3 length: 16; J gene: TRBJ2-5; V gene: TRBV13; clone size: -; CDR3 DNA: TGTGCCAGCAGCCGTACTCCTAGCGAGGGCCAAGAGACCCAGTACTTC; CDR3 protein: CASSRTPSEGQETQYF
D gene: -; CDR3 length: 17; J gene: TRBJ1-4; V gene: TRBV4-1; clone size: few; CDR3 DNA: TGCGCCAGCAGCCAAGATCAATACGGGGGAACTAATGAAAAACTGTTTTTT; CDR3 protein: CASSQDQYGGTNEKLFF
D gene: TRBD1; CDR3 length: 17; J gene: TRBJ1-5; V gene: TRBV7-2; clone size: -; CDR3 DNA: TGTGCCAGCAGCTTATGGGACAGGACTAGAGGGGATCAGCCCCAGCATTTT; CDR3 protein: CASSLWDRTRGDQPQHF
D gene: TRBD1; CDR3 length: 15; J gene: TRBJ2-1; V gene: TRBV24-1; clone size: few; CDR3 DNA: TGTGCCACCAGTGATTTAGGGACAGACCACAATGAGCAGTTCTTC; CDR3 protein: CATSDLGTDHNEQFF
D gene: -; CDR3 length: 16; J gene: TRBJ1-1; V gene: TRBV11-3; clone size: few; CDR3 DNA: TGTGCCAGCAGCTTAGACACACTCAATGGGAACACTGAAGCTTTCTTT; CDR3 protein: CASSLDTLNGNTEAFF
D gene: TRBD1; CDR3 length: 16; J gene: TRBJ2-5; V gene: TRBV28; clone size: -; CDR3 DNA: TGTGCCAGCAGTTTGGCCGGGACAGGGACTCGGGGGACCCAGTACTTC; CDR3 protein: CASSLAGTGTRGTQYF
D gene: -; CDR3 length: 17; J gene: TRBJ1-5; V gene: TRBV29-1; clone size: -; CDR3 DNA: TGCAGCGTCCCCCCCGCCGTCTGGAGTGGGGGACATCAGCCCCAGCATTTT; CDR3 protein: CSVPPAVWSGGHQPQHF
D gene: -; CDR3 length: 14; J gene: TRBJ2-7; V gene: TRBV10-3; clone size: few; CDR3 DNA: TGTGCCATCAGTGAGTCGCTGGACACCTTCGAGCAGTACTTC; CDR3 protein: CAISESLDTFEQYF
D gene: -; CDR3 length: 16; J gene: TRBJ1-2; V gene: TRBV4-1; clone size: few; CDR3 DNA: TGCGCCAGCAGCCGGCAGACAGAGAATCTTAACTATGGCTACACCTTC; CDR3 protein: CASSRQTENLNYGYTF
D gene: -; CDR3 length: 15; J gene: TRBJ2-7; V gene: TRBV20-1; clone size: -; CDR3 DNA: TGCAGTGCTAGAGATTGGCGACAGTCGAGCTACGAGCAGTACTTC; CDR3 protein: CSARDWRQSSYEQYF
D gene: -; CDR3 length: 13; J gene: TRBJ1-5; V gene: TRBV6-2/TRBV6-3; clone size: -; CDR3 DNA: TGTGCCAGCAGTTACTATAGCAATCAGCCCCAGCATTTT; CDR3 protein: CASSYYSNQPQHF